This T cell receptor (beta chain) comes out of a study of cytomegalovirus exposure and HLA in healthy donors. A multiplex PCR was run with 60 Vbeta primers and 13 Jbeta primers. This table comes from immunoSEQ multiplex PCR, and its TCRdb copy is limited to in-frame clones, with some not included. Of 65,000 to 70,000 clones listed, 55% to 75% are singletons. A note on this clone: Other DNA sequences in this sample translate to the same CDR3.

The junction had 3 bases not matched to a gene; V was cut back by 0 bases and J by 1 base. Germline values: CDR1 LGHNA, CDR2 YNFKEQ. The CDR3 spans 15 residues. The sequence was collected from a woman aged 25 to 45 in good health and CMV-seronegative. The rearrangement uses TRBV4-2 and TRBJ2-7; 7 nucleotides line up with TRBD2. The sample taken for sequencing was PBMCs. DNA for the CDR3: TGTGCCAGCAGCCAAGAAGCGGGGTCTTCCTACGAGCAGTACTTC. This translates into CASSQEAGSSYEQYF.